These 20 T cell receptor beta chains were sequenced from one sample in a study of T cells in Graves' hyperthyroidism and ophthalmopathy. Amplified TCR beta CDR3 regions derived from RNA transcripts. A first-round RT-PCR of the TCR CDR3 used the HTBI primer set. TCRdb reanalysed the multiplex PCR reads using MiXCR and keeps one entry per CDR3 protein. The table records roughly 570,000 distinct CDR3 sequences, 46% of them present only once. The sample comprised peripheral blood or thyroid tissue (not recorded which). These receptors came from an adult woman with Graves' disease, either hyperthyroidism or ophthalmopathy (not recorded which).

Here the CDR3 DNA reads TGTGCCAGCAGCTCATCCGGACAGGGGGTCTCTTTGGAGACCCAGTACTTC. This sequence encodes CASSSSGQGVSLETQYF. The V call is TRBV7-9, the J call TRBJ2-5, with 10 bases matching TRBD1. Germline V lookup: CDR1 SEHNR, CDR2 FQNEAQ (reference sequence). There are 17 residues in the CDR3. V lost 4 bases and J lost 5; bases outside the gene matches: 13.

The chain couples TRBV10-3 to TRBJ1-2, with a weak D call TRBD1 (5 bases). Germline V gene lookup returns CDR1 ENHRY and CDR2 SYGVKD. V gave up 2 bases and J gave up 4 bases, with 14 bases separating them. The length of the CDR3 is 15 residues. The CDR3 is CAISEEGMAGYGYTF. The CDR3 nucleotides read TGTGCCATCAGTGAGGAGGGGATGGCTGGCTATGGCTACACCTTC.

This clonotype was detected only a few times. The rearrangement joins TRBV25-1 to TRBJ1-4; D might be TRBD1 (5 bases). V shed 2 bases and J shed 10 bases, with 8 bases lying between them. Germline V gene sequence: CDR1 MGHDK, CDR2 SYGVNS. The CDR3 contains 12 residues. The CDR3 sequence is CASSEIDRKLFF. The CDR3 bases are TGTGCCAGCAGTGAAATAGACAGAAAACTGTTTTTT.

This clonotype was found many times. This sequence joins TRBV7-8 and TRBJ2-5, with a weak D call TRBD1 (6 bases). Germline CDR1 SGHVS, CDR2 FQNEAQ. V was cut by 3 bases and J by 2 bases, with 13 bases left in between. The CDR3 length is 15 residues. The CDR3 region is CASSFLTGRQETQYF. The CDR3 DNA sequence: TGTGCCAGCAGCTTTCTAACAGGGAGACAAGAGACCCAGTACTTC.

The table lists this clonotype with many counts. The V call is TRBV11-2, the J call TRBJ2-5; no definite D call. The V end lost 5 bases, the J end lost 2 bases, and 9 bases lay between the germline ends. This CDR3 spans 13 amino acids. Per germline, CDR1 SGHAT and CDR2 FQNNGV. The CDR3 DNA follows: TGTGCCAGCAGCCGGTTCCATCAAGAGACCCAGTACTTC. It translates to CASSRFHQETQYF.

This clonotype was seen at least ten times. The rearrangement uses TRBV7-9 and TRBJ2-7; D is uncertain. The CDR3 length is 14 residues. V was cut by 2 bases and J by 4 bases, with 12 bases left in between. Germline V lookup: CDR1 SEHNR, CDR2 FQNEAQ (reference sequence). The CDR3 is CASSLTRQPYEQYF. DNA for the CDR3: TGTGCCAGCAGCTTAACTCGGCAGCCTTACGAGCAGTACTTC.

This clonotype appeared once. The chain links TRBV10-3 to TRBJ1-3, with D uncertain. The CDR3 covers 14 residues. Trimming stripped 8 bases from V and 0 bases from J, with 11 bases between. Germline V CDR1 and CDR2: ENHRY, SYGVKD. Here the CDR3 reads CAISPESSGNTIYF. The CDR3 nucleotides are TGTGCCATCTCCCCTGAAAGCTCTGGAAACACCATATATTTT.

The table lists this clonotype with a few counts. An end of the junction differs from the germline gene, which may be a read error. The rearrangement joins TRBV10-3 to TRBJ2-5, with 9 positions matching TRBD2. Per germline, CDR1 ENHRY and CDR2 SYGVKD. The CDR3 loop spans 16 amino acids. The CDR3 region is CASSILAGDPRETQYF. CDR3 coding DNA: TGTGCCAGCAGTATTTTAGCGGGAGACCCTCGAGAGACCCAGTACTTC.

This clonotype was observed a single time. The CDR3 ends on some other residue instead of the conserved phenylalanine or tryptophan, so this is likely a read error. Because the CDR3's place on the DNA is in doubt, the DNA is left out and the CDR3 is given as listed by TCRdb. J is TRBJ2-6 and V is TRBV6-1; TRBD2, as called in the table, went unchecked against the DNA. Germline V gives CDR1 MNHNS, CDR2 SASEGT. The CDR3 numbers 10 amino acids, ends counted. The CDR3 reads CASSEWGLAG.

The chain has TRBV10-2 and TRBJ2-7, with 15 bases fitting TRBD2. Unmatched junction bases numbered 5, after V lost 4 bases and J lost 4 bases. Germline V lookup: CDR1 WSHSY, CDR2 SAAADI. CDR3 length equals 16 residues. The CDR3 loop is CASSGPGTSGRYEQYF. The CDR3 coding sequence is TGCGCCAGCAGTGGCCCGGGGACTAGCGGGAGGTACGAGCAGTACTTC.

The chain is built from TRBV10-3 and TRBJ2-5; maybe TRBD1 (6 bases). CDR3 length: 15 amino acids. V was trimmed by 2 bases and J by 0 bases, leaving 10 bases between them. From germline, CDR1 is ENHRY and CDR2 SYGVKD. This chain's CDR3 is CAISEEGTNQETQYF. The DNA for the CDR3 is TGTGCCATCAGTGAGGAGGGGACAAACCAAGAGACCCAGTACTTC.

At least ten counts were recorded for this clonotype. The chain links TRBV20-1 to TRBJ2-7; D is unclear. V gave up 3 bases and J gave up 3 bases, with 12 bases separating them. Per the germline V gene, CDR1 is DFQATT and CDR2 is SNEGSKA (reference sequence). The CDR3 runs 13 residues. The CDR3 reads CSASMDRYYEQYF. The CDR3 DNA sequence: TGCAGTGCTAGTATGGACCGCTACTACGAGCAGTACTTC.

V is TRBV29-1 and J is TRBJ1-5; 7 bases are shared with TRBD1. The CDR3 has 12 amino acids. J lost 6 bases, V lost 7 bases, and 6 bases had no gene match. Per germline, CDR1 SQVTM and CDR2 ANQGSEA. The CDR3 coding sequence is TGCAGCGCTATGACAGGGTCTCAGCCCCAGCATTTT. Its protein product is CSAMTGSQPQHF.

This clonotype was seen more than once but under ten times. This may come from a read error, since a much larger clone is one base off. V usage is TRBV9 and J usage is TRBJ2-7; TRBD1 might be the D (5 bases). The CDR3 spans 15 residues. Germline CDR1 SGDLS, CDR2 YYNGEE. The CDR3 DNA reads as TGTGCCAGCAGCGTAGGGTCAGGGATGTCCTACAAGCAGTACTTC. It translates to CASSVGSGMSYKQYF.

This chain links TRBV29-1 with TRBJ2-2; D is tentatively TRBD1 or TRBD2 (6 bases each). The CDR3 length is 14 residues. The V and J ends lost 6 bases and 5 bases respectively, with 16 bases between them. Germline V gene data show CDR1 as SQVTM and CDR2 as ANQGSEA. CDR3 sequence: CSVTPRGRTGELFF. In DNA form, the CDR3 reads TGCAGCGTAACCCCCCGGGGGCGAACCGGGGAGCTGTTTTTT.

There are many counts of this clonotype. V gene TRBV4-1 combines with J gene TRBJ1-3, with unresolved D. The germline gives CDR1 MGHRA, CDR2 YSYEKL. CDR3 length equals 15 residues. Trimming shortened V by 4 bases and J by 2 bases, and 12 bases separated the two germline ends. The DNA of the CDR3 is TGCGCCAGCAGCCCCTACTCCTCCGCTGGAAACACCATATATTTT. This sequence encodes CASSPYSSAGNTIYF.

This chain uses TRBV20-1 with TRBJ1-6, with D possibly TRBD1 on 5 matching bases. From germline, CDR1 is DFQATT and CDR2 SNEGSKA (reference sequence). This CDR3 is 13 amino acids long. The V and J ends lost 4 bases and 9 bases respectively, with 13 bases between them. CDR3 coding DNA: TGCAGTGCTACAGGGTTAATAGGTTCACCCCTCCACTTT. Translating it yields CSATGLIGSPLHF.

This clonotype was counted a few times. The CDR3 coding sequence is TGTGCCAGCCGCGGGACCGCCGGGGAGCTGTTTTTT. It codes for CASRGTAGELFF. This sequence joins TRBV9 and TRBJ2-2; weak D call: TRBD2 (6 bases). Trimming removed 7 bases at V and 6 bases at J, with 10 bases between. The CDR3 contains 12 residues. The germline V gene has CDR1 SGDLS and CDR2 YYNGEE.

This clonotype was found many times. The J gene is TRBJ2-2, the V gene TRBV5-4, with a tentative D call TRBD1 (6 bases). Trimming stripped 4 bases from V and 8 bases from J, with 21 bases between. CDR3 size: 16 residues. Germline loops: CDR1 SGHNT, CDR2 YYREEE (reference sequence). This CDR3 reads CASSQPTTGSVGELFF. CDR3 in DNA: TGTGCCAGCAGCCAACCCACGACAGGCTCGGTTGGGGAGCTGTTTTTT.

The chain combines TRBV7-2 with TRBJ1-5; weak D call: TRBD1 (5 bases). CDR1 SGHTA and CDR2 FQGNSA come from the germline V gene. CDR3 length: 15 amino acids. V dropped 6 bases and J dropped 11 bases, with 23 bases sitting between them. In DNA form, the CDR3 reads TGTGCCAGCAGTTCCAGCGGGACCAGCCAAGAGACCCAGCATTTT. Its translation is CASSSSGTSQETQHF.